The entry below describes one TCR beta chain. Its antigen is not identified. Stable or active relapsing-remitting multiple sclerosis, untreated and meeting revised McDonald criteria, defined the controls. TEMRA cells were FACS-enriched and CD8+ and CD4+ T cells negatively isolated. V dropped 1 base and J dropped 4 bases, with 11 bases sitting between them. The CDR3 spans 14 residues. The source of the sample is a study of CD8 T cells in Susac syndrome. General observations from the study: A relatively small number of individuals underwent TCR sequencing and HLA analysis.

RNA amounts of roughly 0.45 to 1 ug underwent reverse transcription with random hexamers. Amplification of TCR beta CDR3 by immunoSEQ multiplex PCR spanned 54 Vbeta and 13 Jbeta. TCRdb used MiXCR to reprocess the immunoSEQ multiplex PCR reads, holding one entry per CDR3 protein. The data contain 65,000 to 80,000 distinct CDR3 sequences, about 91% of them seen just once; the ten biggest clones take up under 0.65%. V gene TRBV12-3 or TRBV12-4 combines with J gene TRBJ2-7; D is possibly TRBD1 (6 bases). The sample comprised CD8+ T cells from PBMCs. The TCR originated in a human donor with multiple sclerosis. The CDR3 spells CASSLETGTYEQYF. The CDR3 nucleotides are TGTGCCAGCAGTTTAGAGACAGGAACATACGAGCAGTACTTC.